Below, 3 T cell receptor beta chains from the same sample are listed, as sequenced in a study of cytomegalovirus exposure and HLA in healthy donors. The PCR contained 60 Vbeta and 13 Jbeta primers. Data came from immunoSEQ multiplex PCR; TCRdb stores just in-frame clones and leaves some out. The repertoire holds more than 85,000 clones, with about 83% as singletons. Sequencing was carried out using PBMCs. The origin of the receptors is a man aged 18 to 30 in good health and CMV-seronegative.

DNA of the CDR3: TGTGCCAGCAGCTTAGTCTTCGCAACTAGCGGGAAGACAGATACGCAGTATTTT. This encodes CASSLVFATSGKTDTQYF. J is TRBJ2-3 and V is TRBV7-8, with TRBD2 matching 10 bases. The junction had 10 bases not matched to a gene; V was cut back by 1 base and J by 3 bases. The CDR3 covers 18 residues. Germline V lookup: CDR1 SGHVS, CDR2 FQNEAQ.

This chain uses TRBV6-5 with TRBJ2-1; no clear D. With 5 bases removed from V and 5 bases from J, the gap between germline ends came to 7 bases. The CDR3 sequence is 12 residues long. The germline CDR1 and CDR2 sequences are MNHEY and SVGAGI. The CDR3 loop reads CASSPPNNEQFF. The CDR3 nucleotides read TGTGCCAGCAGTCCCCCAAACAATGAGCAGTTCTTC.

The chain couples TRBV7-9 to TRBJ1-1; the match to TRBD1 covers 9 bases. The V gene's germline CDR1 is SEHNR and CDR2 FQNEAQ (reference sequence). CDR3 size: 15 residues. The V and J ends lost 5 bases and 4 bases, in that order; junction bases with no gene match: 8. CDR3: CASSPRTGEGTEAFF. CDR3 sequence (DNA): TGTGCCAGCAGCCCGAGGACAGGGGAAGGCACTGAAGCTTTCTTT. Looking up the rest from reference TRBV7-9 and TRBJ1-1 gives the full variable domain: DTGVSQNPRHKITKRGQNVTFRCDPISEHNRLYWYRQTLGQGPEFLTYFQNEAQLEKSRLLSDRFSAERPKGSFSTLEIQRTEQGDSAMYLCASSPRTGEGTEAFFGQGTRLTVV.